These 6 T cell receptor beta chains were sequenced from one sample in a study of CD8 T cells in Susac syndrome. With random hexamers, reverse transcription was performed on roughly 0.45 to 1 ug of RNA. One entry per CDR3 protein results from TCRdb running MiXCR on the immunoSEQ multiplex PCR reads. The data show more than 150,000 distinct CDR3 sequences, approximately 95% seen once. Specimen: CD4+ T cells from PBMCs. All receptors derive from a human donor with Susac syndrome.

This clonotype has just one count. The CDR3 protein is CSASSWTGDQPQHF. The CDR3 nucleotides read TGCAGTGCTAGCTCCTGGACAGGGGATCAGCCCCAGCATTTT. V usage is TRBV20-1 and J usage is TRBJ1-5; the match to TRBD1 covers 9 bases. The CDR3 loop spans 14 amino acids. J gave up 5 bases and V 3 bases, and 5 bases lay outside the gene matches. Germline values: CDR1 DFQATT, CDR2 SNEGSKA (reference sequence).

The CDR3 region is CASSGIGTQPQHF. The CDR3 coding sequence is TGTGCCAGCAGCGGCATTGGAACTCAGCCCCAGCATTTT. The V gene is TRBV7-8, the J gene TRBJ1-5; the D is unclear. V was pared by 5 bases and J by 6 bases, with 11 bases between. The CDR3 sequence is 13 residues long. Germline CDR1 and CDR2: SGHVS and FQNEAQ.

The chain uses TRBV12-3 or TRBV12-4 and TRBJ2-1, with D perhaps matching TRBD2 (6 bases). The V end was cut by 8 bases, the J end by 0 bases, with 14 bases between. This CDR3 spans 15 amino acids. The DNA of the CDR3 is TGTGCCAGCGCAATCGGGAGAAGCTCCTACAATGAGCAGTTCTTC. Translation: CASAIGRSSYNEQFF.

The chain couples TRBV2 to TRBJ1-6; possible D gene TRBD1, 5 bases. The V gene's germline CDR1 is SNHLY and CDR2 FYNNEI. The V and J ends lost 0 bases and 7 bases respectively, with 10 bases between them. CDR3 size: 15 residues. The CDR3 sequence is CASSEALWGNSPLHF. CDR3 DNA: TGTGCCAGCAGTGAAGCGCTTTGGGGGAATTCACCCCTCCACTTT.

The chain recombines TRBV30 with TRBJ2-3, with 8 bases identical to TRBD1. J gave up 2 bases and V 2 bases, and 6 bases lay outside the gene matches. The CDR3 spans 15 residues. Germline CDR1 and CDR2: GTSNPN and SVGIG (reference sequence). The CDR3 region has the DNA TGTGCCTGGAGTTGGGGACAGGCCCCCACAGATACGCAGTATTTT. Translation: CAWSWGQAPTDTQYF.

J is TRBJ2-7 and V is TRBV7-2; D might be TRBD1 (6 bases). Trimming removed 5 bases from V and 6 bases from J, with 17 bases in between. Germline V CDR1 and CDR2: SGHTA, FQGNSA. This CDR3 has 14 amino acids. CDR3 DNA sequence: TGTGCCAGCAGCCGGCTGGCAGGGGCATCCGAGCAGTACTTC. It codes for CASSRLAGASEQYF.